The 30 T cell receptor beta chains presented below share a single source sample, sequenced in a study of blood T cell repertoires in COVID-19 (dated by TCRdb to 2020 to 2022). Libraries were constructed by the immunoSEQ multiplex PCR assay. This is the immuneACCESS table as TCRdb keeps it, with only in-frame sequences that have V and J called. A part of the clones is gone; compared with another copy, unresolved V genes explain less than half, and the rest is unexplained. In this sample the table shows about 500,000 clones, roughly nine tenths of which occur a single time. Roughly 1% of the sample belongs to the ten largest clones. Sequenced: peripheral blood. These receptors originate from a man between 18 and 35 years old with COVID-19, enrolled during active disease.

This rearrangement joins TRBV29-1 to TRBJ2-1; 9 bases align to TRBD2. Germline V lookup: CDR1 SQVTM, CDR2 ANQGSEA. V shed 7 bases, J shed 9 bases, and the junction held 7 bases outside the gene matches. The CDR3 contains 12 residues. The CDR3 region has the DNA TGCAGCGCCACAGCGGGAGGAGTTGAGCAGTTCTTC. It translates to CSATAGGVEQFF.

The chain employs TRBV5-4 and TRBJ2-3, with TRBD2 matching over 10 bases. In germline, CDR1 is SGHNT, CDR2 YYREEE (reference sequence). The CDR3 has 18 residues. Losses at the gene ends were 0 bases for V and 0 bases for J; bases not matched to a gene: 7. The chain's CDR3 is CASSLAPPTSGSTDTQYF. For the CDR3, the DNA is TGTGCCAGCAGCTTGGCCCCCCCGACTAGCGGGAGCACAGATACGCAGTATTTT.

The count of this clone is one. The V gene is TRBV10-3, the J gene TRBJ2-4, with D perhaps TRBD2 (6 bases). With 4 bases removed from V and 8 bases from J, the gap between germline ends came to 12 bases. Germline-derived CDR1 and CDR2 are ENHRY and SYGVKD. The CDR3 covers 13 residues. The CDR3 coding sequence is TGTGCCATCAGTGCGGGAGCGGAGGACATTCAGTACTTC. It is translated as CAISAGAEDIQYF.

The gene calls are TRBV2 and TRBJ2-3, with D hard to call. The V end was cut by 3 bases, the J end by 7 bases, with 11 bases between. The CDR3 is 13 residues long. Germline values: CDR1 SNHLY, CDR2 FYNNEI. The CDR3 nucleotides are TGTGCCAGCAGTGACTTGGAGTTAAATACGCAGTATTTT. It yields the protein CASSDLELNTQYF. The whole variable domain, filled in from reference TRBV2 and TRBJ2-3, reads EPEVTQTPSHQVTQMGQEVILRCVPISNHLYFYWYRQILGQKVEFLVSFYNNEISEKSEIFDDQFSVERPDGSNFTLKIRSTKLEDSAMYFCASSDLELNTQYFGPGTRLTVL.

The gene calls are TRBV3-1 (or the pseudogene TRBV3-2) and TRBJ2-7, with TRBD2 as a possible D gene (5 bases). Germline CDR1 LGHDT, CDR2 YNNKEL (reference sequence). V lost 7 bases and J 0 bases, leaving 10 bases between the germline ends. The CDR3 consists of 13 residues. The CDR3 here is CASTGISSYEQYF. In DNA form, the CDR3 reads TGTGCCAGCACCGGGATTAGCTCCTACGAGCAGTACTTC.

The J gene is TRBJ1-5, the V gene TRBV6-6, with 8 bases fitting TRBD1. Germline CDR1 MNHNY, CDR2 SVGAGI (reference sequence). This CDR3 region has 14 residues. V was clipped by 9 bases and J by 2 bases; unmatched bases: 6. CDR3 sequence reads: CASNDRGGNQPQHF. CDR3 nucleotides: TGTGCCAGTAACGACAGGGGAGGCAATCAGCCCCAGCATTTT.

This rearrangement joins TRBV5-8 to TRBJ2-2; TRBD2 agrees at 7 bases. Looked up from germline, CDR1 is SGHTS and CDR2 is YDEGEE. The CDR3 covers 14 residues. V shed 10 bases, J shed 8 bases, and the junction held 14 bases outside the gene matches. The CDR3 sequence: CAGAGTNPAGELFF. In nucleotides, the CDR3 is TGTGCCGGAGCCGGGACTAACCCAGCGGGGGAGCTGTTTTTT.

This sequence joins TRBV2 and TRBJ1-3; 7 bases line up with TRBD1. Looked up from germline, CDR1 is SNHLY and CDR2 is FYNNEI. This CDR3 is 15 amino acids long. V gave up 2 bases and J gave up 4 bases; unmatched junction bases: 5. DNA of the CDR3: TGTGCCAGCAGTGAAACCGACAGGGTAGGAAACACCATATATTTT. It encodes CASSETDRVGNTIYF.

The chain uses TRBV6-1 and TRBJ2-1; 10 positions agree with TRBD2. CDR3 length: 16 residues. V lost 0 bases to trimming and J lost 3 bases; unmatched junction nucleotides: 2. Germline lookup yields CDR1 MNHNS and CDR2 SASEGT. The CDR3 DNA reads TGTGCCAGCAGTGAAGCGCCTAGCGGGAGCTACAATGAGCAGTTCTTC. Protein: CASSEAPSGSYNEQFF.

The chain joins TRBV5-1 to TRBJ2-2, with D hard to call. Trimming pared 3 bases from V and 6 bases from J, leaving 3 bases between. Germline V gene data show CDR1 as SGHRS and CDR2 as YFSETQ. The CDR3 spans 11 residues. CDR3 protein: CASSSAGELFF. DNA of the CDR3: TGCGCCAGCAGCTCGGCCGGGGAGCTGTTTTTT. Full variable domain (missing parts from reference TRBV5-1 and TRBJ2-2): KAGVTQTPRYLIKTRGQQVTLSCSPISGHRSVSWYQQTPGQGLQFLFEYFSETQRNKGNFPGRFSGRQFSNSRSEMNVSTLELGDSALYLCASSSAGELFFGEGSRLTVL.

The DNA of the CDR3 is TGTGCCAGCAGCCCGGCAGGGGTTGGTTCACCCCTCCACTTT. Protein sequence: CASSPAGVGSPLHF. The J gene is TRBJ1-6, the V gene TRBV7-2; D might be TRBD1 (6 bases). This CDR3 is built from 14 residues. Per germline, CDR1 SGHTA and CDR2 FQGNSA. Trimming removed 5 bases from V and 9 bases from J, with 14 bases in between.

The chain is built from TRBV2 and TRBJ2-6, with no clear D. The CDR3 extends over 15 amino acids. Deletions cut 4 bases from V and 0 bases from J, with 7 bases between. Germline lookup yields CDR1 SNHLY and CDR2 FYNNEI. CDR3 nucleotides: TGTGCCAGCAGTGCTCGGTCCTCTGGGGCCAACGTCCTGACTTTC. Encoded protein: CASSARSSGANVLTF.

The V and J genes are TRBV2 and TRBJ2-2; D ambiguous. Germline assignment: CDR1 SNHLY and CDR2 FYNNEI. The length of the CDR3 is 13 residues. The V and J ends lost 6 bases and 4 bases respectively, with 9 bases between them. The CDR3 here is CASSPLSTGELFF. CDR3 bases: TGTGCCAGCAGCCCCCTATCCACCGGGGAGCTGTTTTTT.

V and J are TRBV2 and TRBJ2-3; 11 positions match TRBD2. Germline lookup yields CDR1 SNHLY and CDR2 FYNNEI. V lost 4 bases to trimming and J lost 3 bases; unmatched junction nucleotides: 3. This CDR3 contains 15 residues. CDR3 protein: CASSGLAGMTDTQYF. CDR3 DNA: TGTGCCAGCAGTGGACTAGCGGGAATGACAGATACGCAGTATTTT. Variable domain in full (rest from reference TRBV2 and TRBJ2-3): EPEVTQTPSHQVTQMGQEVILRCVPISNHLYFYWYRQILGQKVEFLVSFYNNEISEKSEIFDDQFSVERPDGSNFTLKIRSTKLEDSAMYFCASSGLAGMTDTQYFGPGTRLTVL.

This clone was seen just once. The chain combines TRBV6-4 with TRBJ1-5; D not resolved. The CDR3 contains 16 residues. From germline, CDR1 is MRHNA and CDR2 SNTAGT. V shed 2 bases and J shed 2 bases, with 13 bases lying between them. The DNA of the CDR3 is TGTGCCAGCAGTGACCTCCACCGGGTCTGCAATCAGCCCCAGCATTTT. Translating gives CASSDLHRVCNQPQHF.

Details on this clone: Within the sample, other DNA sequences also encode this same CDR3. The DNA for the CDR3 is TGTGCCAGCTCACCCGGGACAGACCCCTACGAGCAGTACTTC. Protein: CASSPGTDPYEQYF. The J gene is TRBJ2-7, the V gene TRBV18, with 7 nucleotides matching TRBD1. The V segment lost 3 bases and the J segment 2 bases; nucleotides outside the gene matches: 4. This CDR3 is 14 amino acids long. The germline CDR1 and CDR2 sequences are KGHSH and LQKENI. Variable domain in full (rest from reference TRBV18 and TRBJ2-7): NAGVMQNPRHLVRRRGQEARLRCSPMKGHSHVYWYRQLPEEGLKFMVYLQKENIIDESGMPKERFSAEFPKEGPSILRIQQVVRGDSAAYFCASSPGTDPYEQYFGPGTRLTVT.

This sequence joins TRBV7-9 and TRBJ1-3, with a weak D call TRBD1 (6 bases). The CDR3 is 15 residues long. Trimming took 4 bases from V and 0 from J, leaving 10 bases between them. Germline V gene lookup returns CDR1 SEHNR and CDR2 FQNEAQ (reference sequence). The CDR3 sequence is CASSSTGLSGNTIYF. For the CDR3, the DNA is TGTGCCAGCAGCTCCACAGGGCTCTCTGGAAACACCATATATTTT.

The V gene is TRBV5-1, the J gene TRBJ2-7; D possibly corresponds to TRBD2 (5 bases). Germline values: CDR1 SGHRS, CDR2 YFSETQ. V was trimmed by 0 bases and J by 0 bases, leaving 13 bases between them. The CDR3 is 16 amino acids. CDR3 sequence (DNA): TGCGCCAGCAGCTTGGGCGAGGACTGGAGCTCCTACGAGCAGTACTTC. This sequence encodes CASSLGEDWSSYEQYF.

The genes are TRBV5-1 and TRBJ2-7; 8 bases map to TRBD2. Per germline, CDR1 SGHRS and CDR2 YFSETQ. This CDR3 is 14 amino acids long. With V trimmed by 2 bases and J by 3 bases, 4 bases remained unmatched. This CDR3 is CASSFREGLYEQYF. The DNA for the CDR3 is TGCGCCAGCAGCTTCCGGGAGGGCCTCTACGAGCAGTACTTC.

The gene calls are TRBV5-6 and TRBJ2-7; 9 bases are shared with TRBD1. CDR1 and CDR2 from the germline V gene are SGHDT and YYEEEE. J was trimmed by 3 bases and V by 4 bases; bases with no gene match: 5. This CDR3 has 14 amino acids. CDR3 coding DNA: TGTGCCAGCAGCGTTGGGACAGGGAGCTACGAGCAGTACTTC. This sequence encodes CASSVGTGSYEQYF.

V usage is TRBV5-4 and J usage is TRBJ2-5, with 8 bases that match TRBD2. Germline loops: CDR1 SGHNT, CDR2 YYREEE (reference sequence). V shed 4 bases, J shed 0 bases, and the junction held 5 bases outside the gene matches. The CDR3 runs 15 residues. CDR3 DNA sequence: TGTGCCAGCAGCCGCGGACTAGCCAACCAAGAGACCCAGTACTTC. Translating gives CASSRGLANQETQYF.

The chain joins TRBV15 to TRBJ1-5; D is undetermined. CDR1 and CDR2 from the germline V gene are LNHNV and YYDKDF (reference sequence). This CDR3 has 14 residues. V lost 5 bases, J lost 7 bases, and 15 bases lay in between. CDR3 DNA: TGTGCCACCAGCTTTCAGGAGGGTAACCAGCCCCAGCATTTT. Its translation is CATSFQEGNQPQHF. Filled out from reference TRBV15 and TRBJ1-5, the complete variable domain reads DAMVIQNPRYQVTQFGKPVTLSCSQTLNHNVMYWYQQKSSQAPKLLFHYYDKDFNNEADTPDNFQSRRPNTSFCFLDIRSPGLGDTAMYLCATSFQEGNQPQHFGDGTRLSIL.

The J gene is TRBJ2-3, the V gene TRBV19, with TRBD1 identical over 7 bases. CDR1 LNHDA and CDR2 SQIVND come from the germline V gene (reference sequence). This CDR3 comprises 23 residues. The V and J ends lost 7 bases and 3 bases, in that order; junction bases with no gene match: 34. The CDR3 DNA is TGTGCCAGTACGGCTAGACAGGGCCCGCTTCAGGTCTCTCCATCAAGTCGAACAGATACGCAGTATTTT. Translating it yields CASTARQGPLQVSPSSRTDTQYF.

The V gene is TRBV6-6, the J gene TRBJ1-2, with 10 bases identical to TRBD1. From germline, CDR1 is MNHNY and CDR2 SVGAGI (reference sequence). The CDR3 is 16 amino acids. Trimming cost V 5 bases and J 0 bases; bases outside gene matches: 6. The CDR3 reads CASSRGTGEPNYGYTF. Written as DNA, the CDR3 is TGTGCCAGCAGTCGAGGGACAGGGGAACCTAACTATGGCTACACCTTC.

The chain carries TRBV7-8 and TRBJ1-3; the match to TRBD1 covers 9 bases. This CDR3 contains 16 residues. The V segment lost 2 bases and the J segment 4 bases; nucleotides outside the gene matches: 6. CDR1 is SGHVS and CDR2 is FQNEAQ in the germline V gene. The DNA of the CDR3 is TGTGCCAGCAGCTTAATGGACAGGGGATTAGGAAACACCATATATTTT. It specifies CASSLMDRGLGNTIYF.

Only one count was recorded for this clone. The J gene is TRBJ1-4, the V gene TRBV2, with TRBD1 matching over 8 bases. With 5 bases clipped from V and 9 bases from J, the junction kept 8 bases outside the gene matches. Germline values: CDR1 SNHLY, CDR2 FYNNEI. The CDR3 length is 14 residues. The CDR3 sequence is CASSTRTGSKKLFF. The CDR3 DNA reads TGTGCCAGCAGTACTAGGACAGGGTCGAAAAAACTGTTTTTT. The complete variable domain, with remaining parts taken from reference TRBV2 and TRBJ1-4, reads EPEVTQTPSHQVTQMGQEVILRCVPISNHLYFYWYRQILGQKVEFLVSFYNNEISEKSEIFDDQFSVERPDGSNFTLKIRSTKLEDSAMYFCASSTRTGSKKLFFGSGTQLSVL.

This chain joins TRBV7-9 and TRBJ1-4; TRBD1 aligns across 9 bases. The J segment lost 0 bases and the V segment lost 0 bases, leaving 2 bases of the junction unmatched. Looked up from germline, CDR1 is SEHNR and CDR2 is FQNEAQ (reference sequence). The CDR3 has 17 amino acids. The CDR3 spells CASSLAGQGSTNEKLFF. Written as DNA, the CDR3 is TGTGCCAGCAGCTTAGCGGGACAGGGATCAACTAATGAAAAACTGTTTTTT.

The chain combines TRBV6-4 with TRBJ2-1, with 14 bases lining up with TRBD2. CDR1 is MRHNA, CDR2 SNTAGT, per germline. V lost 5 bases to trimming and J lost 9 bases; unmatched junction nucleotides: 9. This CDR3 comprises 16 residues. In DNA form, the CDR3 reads TGTGCCAGCAGTCCCTTCGGGACTAGCGGGAGTGGTGAGCAGTTCTTC. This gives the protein CASSPFGTSGSGEQFF.

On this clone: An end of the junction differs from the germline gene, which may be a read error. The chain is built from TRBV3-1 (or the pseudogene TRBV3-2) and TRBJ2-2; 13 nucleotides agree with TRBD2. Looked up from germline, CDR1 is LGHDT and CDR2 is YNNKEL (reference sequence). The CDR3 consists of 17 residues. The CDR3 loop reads CASSQDHGLAGAGKLFF. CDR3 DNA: TGTGCCAGCAGCCAAGATCACGGACTAGCGGGGGCCGGGAAGCTGTTTTTT.

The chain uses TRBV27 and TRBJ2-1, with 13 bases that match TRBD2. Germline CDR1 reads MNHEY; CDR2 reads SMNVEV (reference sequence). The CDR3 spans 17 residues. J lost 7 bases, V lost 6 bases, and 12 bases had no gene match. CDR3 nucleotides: TGTGCCAGCAGAGACAATACCGGGACTAGCGGGGTAAATGAGCAGTTCTTC. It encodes CASRDNTGTSGVNEQFF.